One T cell receptor (beta chain) is described in this entry. Its antigen is unknown. The record originates from a study of Ad26.COV2.S vaccination and SARS-CoV-2 variants. Study as a whole: In the study, Ad26.COV2.S was injected intramuscularly once, or twice 56 days apart.

Regarding the study as a whole: The study found similar non-spike TCR breadth in vaccine and placebo recipients.

The repertoire was sequenced with immunoSEQ multiplex PCR; TCRdb's copy has only in-frame clones and lacks some. There are about 320,000 clones in the sample; approximately 80% occur only once, and around 2.2% lies in the top ten. Described treatment: roughly 20 received Ad26.COV2.S at low or high dose, single or two shots; roughly 5 received placebo; per-sample allocation not given. On day 63 after the first injection, vaccine and placebo recipients gave samples. At a Boston site, the person donating was an adult of 18-55 years. An Ad26 vector expressing Wuhan-strain SARS-CoV-2 spike served as the vaccine. CDR3 length equals 15 residues. CDR1 and CDR2 (germline): PRHDT, FYEKMQ (reference sequence). Losses at the gene ends were 3 bases for V and 2 bases for J; bases not matched to a gene: 3.

The sequencing used peripheral blood, collected in a trial of Ad26.COV2.S vaccine versus placebo. The chain recombines TRBV13 with TRBJ2-2, with 7 bases identical to TRBD2. The clonotype comes from a person between 18 and 59 years old who received the Ad26.COV2.S COVID-19 vaccine or a placebo. For the CDR3, the DNA is TGTGCCAGCAGCTTCAGCGGGGAAAACACCGGGGAGCTGTTTTTT. Translating it yields CASSFSGENTGELFF.